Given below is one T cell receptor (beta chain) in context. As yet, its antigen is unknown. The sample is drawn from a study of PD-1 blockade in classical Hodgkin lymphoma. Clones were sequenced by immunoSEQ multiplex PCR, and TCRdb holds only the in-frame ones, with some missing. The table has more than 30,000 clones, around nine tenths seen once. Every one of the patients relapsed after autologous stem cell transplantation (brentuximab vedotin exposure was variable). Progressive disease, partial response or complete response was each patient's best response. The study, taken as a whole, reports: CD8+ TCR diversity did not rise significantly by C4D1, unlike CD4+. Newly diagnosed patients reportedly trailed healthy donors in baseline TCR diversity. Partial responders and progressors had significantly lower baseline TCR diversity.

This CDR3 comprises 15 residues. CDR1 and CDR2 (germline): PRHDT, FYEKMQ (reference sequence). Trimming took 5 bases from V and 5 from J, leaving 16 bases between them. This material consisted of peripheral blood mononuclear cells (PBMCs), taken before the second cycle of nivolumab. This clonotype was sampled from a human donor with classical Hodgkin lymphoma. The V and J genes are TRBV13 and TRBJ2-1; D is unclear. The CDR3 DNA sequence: TGTGCCAGCAGCCCAAACACGGTCACCAACAATGAGCAGTTCTTC. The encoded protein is CASSPNTVTNNEQFF.